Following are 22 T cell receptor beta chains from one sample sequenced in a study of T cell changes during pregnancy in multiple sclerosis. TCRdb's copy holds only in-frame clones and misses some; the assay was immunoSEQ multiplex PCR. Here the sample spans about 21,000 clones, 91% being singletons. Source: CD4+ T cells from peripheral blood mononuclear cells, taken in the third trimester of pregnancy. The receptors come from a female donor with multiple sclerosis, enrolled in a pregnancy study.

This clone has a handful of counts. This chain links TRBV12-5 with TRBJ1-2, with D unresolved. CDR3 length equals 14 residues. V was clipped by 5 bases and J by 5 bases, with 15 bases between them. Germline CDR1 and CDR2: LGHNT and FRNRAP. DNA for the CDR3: TGTGCTAGTGGTCCCGGTACTTCGGGGTATGGCTACACCTTC. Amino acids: CASGPGTSGYGYTF.

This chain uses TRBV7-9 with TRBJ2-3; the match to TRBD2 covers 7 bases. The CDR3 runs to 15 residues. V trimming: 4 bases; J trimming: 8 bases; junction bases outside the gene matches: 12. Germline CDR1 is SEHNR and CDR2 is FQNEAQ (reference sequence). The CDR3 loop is CASSSYGVAGGTQYF. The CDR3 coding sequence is TGTGCCAGCAGCTCCTACGGGGTAGCGGGCGGTACGCAGTATTTT.

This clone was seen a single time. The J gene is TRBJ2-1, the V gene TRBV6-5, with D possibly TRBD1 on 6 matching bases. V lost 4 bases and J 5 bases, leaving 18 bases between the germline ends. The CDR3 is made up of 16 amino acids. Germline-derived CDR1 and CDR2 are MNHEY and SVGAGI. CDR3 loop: CASSSGTLRGNNEQFF. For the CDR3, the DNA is TGTGCCAGCAGTTCCGGGACACTTAGGGGGAACAATGAGCAGTTCTTC.

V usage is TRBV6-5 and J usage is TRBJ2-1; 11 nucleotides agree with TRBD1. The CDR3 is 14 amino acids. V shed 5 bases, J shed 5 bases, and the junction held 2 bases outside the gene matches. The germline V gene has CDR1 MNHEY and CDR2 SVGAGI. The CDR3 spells CASSGQGAHNEQFF. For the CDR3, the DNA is TGTGCCAGCAGTGGACAGGGGGCCCACAATGAGCAGTTCTTC.

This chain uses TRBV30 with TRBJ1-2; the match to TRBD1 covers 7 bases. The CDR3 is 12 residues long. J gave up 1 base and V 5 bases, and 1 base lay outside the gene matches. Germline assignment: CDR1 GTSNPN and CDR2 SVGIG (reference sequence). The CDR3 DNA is TGTGCCTGGGGGGACAGTAACTATGGCTACACCTTC. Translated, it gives CAWGDSNYGYTF.

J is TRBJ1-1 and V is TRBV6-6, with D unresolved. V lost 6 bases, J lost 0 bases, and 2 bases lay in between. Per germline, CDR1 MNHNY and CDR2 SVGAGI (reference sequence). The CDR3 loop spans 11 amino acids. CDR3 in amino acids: CASSVNTEAFF. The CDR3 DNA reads TGTGCCAGCAGCGTGAACACTGAAGCTTTCTTT.

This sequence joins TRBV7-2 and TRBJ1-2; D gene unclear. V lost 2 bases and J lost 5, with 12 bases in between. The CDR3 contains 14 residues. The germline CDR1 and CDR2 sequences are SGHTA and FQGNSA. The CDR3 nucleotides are TGTGCCAGCAGCTTACCGACACCGCGTTATGGCTACACCTTC. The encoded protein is CASSLPTPRYGYTF.

The CDR3 DNA is TGTGCCAGCAGCTCTCTAGCGGGGGGCCCTTCAAACCAAGAGACCCAGTACTTC. It yields the protein CASSSLAGGPSNQETQYF. This rearrangement joins TRBV13 to TRBJ2-5; 11 bases map to TRBD2. With 4 bases clipped from V and 0 bases from J, the junction kept 10 bases outside the gene matches. This CDR3 contains 18 residues. Looked up from germline, CDR1 is PRHDT and CDR2 is FYEKMQ (reference sequence). Based on the CDR3 plus reference TRBV13 and TRBJ2-5, the full variable domain is AAGVIQSPRHLIKEKRETATLKCYPIPRHDTVYWYQQGPGQDPQFLISFYEKMQSDKGSIPDRFSAQQFSDYHSELNMSSLELGDSALYFCASSSLAGGPSNQETQYFGPGTRLLVL.

CDR3 protein: CASSPGGNYGYTF. The CDR3 nucleotides are TGTGCCAGCAGCCCGGGAGGGAACTATGGCTACACCTTC. The chain employs TRBV11-2 and TRBJ1-2, with D unresolved. This CDR3 region has 13 residues. Germline V gives CDR1 SGHAT, CDR2 FQNNGV. V lost 5 bases and J 2 bases, leaving 9 bases between the germline ends.

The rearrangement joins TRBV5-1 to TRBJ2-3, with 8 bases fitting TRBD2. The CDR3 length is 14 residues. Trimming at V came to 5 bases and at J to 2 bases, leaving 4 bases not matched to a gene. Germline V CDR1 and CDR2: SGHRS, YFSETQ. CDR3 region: CASRTSGSTDTQYF. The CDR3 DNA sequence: TGCGCCAGCAGAACTAGCGGATCCACAGATACGCAGTATTTT.

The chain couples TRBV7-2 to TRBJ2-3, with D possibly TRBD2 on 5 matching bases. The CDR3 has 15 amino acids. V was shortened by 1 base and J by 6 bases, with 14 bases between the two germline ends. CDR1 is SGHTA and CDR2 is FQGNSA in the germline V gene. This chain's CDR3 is CASSLVASPRDTQYF. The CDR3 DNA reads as TGTGCCAGCAGCTTAGTCGCTAGCCCAAGGGATACGCAGTATTTT.

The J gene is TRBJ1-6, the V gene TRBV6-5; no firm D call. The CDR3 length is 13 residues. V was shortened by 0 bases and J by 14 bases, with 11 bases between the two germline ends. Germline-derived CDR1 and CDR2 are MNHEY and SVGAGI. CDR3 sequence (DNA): TGTGCCAGCAGTTACTCGCCACTCCAGGCCCTCCACTTT. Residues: CASSYSPLQALHF.

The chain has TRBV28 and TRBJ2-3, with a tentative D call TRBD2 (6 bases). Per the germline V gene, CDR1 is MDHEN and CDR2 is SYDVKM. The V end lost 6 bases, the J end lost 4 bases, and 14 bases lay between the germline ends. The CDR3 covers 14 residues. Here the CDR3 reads CASSPRGGSDTQYF. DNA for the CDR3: TGTGCCAGCAGCCCACGGGGAGGATCAGATACGCAGTATTTT. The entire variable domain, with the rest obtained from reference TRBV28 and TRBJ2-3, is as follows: DVKVTQSSRYLVKRTGEKVFLECVQDMDHENMFWYRQDPGLGLRLIYFSYDVKMKEKGDIPEGYSVSREKKERFSLILESASTNQTSMYLCASSPRGGSDTQYFGPGTRLTVL.

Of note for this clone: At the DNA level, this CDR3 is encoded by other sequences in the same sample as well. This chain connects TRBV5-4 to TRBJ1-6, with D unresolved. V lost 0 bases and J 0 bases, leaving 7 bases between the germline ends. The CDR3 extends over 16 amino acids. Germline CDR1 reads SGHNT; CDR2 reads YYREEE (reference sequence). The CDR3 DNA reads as TGTGCCAGCAGCTTGGGTCCGAGCTCCTATAATTCACCCCTCCACTTT. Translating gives CASSLGPSSYNSPLHF.

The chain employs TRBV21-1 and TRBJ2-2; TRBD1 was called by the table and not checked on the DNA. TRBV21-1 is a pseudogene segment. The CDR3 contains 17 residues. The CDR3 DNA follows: TGTGCCAGCAGCAAACATCTCACAGGGGGCTATACCGGGGAGCTGTTTTTT. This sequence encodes CASSKHLTGGYTGELFF.

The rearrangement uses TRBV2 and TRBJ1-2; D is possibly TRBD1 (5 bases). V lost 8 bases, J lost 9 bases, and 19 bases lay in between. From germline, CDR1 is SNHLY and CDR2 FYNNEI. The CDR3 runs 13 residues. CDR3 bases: TGTGCCAGCCCTACTACGGGACTGACGAGCTACACCTTC. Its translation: CASPTTGLTSYTF.

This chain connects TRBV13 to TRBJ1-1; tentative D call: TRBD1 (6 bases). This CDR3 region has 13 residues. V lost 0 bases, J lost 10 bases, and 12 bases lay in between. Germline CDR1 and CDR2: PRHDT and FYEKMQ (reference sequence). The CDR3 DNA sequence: TGTGCCAGCAGCTTAGGAGGGGGGGGACGAGCTTTCTTT. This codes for CASSLGGGGRAFF.

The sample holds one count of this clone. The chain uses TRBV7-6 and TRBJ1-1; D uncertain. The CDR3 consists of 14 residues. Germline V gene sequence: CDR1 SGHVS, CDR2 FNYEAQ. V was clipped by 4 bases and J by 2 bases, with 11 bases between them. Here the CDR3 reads CASSSHYTNTEAFF. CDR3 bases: TGTGCCAGCAGCTCCCATTATACAAACACTGAAGCTTTCTTT.

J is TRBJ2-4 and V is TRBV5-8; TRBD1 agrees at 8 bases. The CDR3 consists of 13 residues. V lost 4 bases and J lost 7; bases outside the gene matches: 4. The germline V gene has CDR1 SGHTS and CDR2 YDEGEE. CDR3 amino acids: CASSMNRGNIQYF. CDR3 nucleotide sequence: TGTGCCAGCAGCATGAACAGGGGGAACATTCAGTACTTC.

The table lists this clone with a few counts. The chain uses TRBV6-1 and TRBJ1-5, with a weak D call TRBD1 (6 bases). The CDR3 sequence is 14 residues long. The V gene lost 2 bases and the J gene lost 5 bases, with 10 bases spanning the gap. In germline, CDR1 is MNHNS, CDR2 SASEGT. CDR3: CASSEMDSYQPQHF. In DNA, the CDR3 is TGTGCCAGCAGTGAAATGGACAGTTATCAGCCCCAGCATTTT.

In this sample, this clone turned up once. The CDR3 loop is CASWLMKNTEAFF. CDR3 in DNA: TGTGCCAGCTGGCTCATGAAGAACACTGAAGCTTTCTTT. V usage is TRBV6-5 and J usage is TRBJ1-1; D uncertain. The CDR3 consists of 13 residues. Germline CDR1 reads MNHEY; CDR2 reads SVGAGI. Trimming took 8 bases from V and 1 from J, leaving 11 bases between them.

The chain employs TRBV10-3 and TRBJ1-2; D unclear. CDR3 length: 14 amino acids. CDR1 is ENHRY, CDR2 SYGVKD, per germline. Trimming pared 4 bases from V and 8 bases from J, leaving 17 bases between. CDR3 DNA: TGTGCCATCAGTGTTGATAGGGAAGGACTCGGCTACACCTTC. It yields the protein CAISVDREGLGYTF.